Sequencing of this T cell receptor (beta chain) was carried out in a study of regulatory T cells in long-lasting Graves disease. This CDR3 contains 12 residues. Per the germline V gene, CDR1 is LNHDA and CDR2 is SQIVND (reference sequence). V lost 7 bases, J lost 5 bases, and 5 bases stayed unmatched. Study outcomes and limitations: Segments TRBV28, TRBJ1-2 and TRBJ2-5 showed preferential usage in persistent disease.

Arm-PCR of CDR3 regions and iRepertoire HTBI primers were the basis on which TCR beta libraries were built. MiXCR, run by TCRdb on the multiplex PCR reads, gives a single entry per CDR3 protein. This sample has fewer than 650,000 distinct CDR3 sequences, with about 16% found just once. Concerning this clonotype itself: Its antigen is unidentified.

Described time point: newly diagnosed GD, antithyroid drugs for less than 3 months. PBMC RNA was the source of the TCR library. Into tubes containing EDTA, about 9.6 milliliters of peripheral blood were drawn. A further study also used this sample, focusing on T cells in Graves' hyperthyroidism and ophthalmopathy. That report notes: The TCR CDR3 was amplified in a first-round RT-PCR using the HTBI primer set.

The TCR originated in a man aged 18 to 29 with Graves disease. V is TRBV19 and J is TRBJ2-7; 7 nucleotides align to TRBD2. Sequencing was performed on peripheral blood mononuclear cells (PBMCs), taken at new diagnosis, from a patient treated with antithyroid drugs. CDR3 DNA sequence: TGTGCCAGTAACGGGGGGTTGGACGAGCAGTACTTC. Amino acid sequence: CASNGGLDEQYF.